This TCR beta chain was obtained from a study of blood T cell repertoires in COVID-19 (dated by TCRdb to the early 2020s). With regard to the full study: Samples from collaborators originated in the United States, Italy and Spain and spanned both the acute and convalescent phases of COVID-19. A de-identified subject ID, COVID-19 status, age in years and sex were almost always included in the sample metadata. Deeply sampled blood TCRbeta repertoires from subjects exposed to, actively infected with, or recovered from COVID-19 were included in the dataset. The prospective study material was composed of cDNA or gDNA derived from T cells, B-cell-depleted T cells, or PBMCs. The samples were drawn from the first 160 participants of the ongoing ImmuneRACE study and from 1,200 or so subjects provided by 6 global collaborators. A freely available public database, intended as a resource for researchers studying the immune response to SARS-CoV-2, is where the repertoires were released. Where available, HLA class I and class II types were taken from metadata supplied by the sample provider and were not determined by assay-based typing.

On this clone: The antigen it recognizes is unknown. There are no base qualities to consult, and no much larger clone falls within one base.

One collaborating source in Seattle enrolled patients while the patients were actively infected and followed the patients over time throughout the course of disease. Whole blood was collected in K2EDTA tubes by collaborating institutions according to the institutions' own protocols. For TCRbeta analysis, collaborators shipped samples as frozen whole blood, isolated PBMCs, or DNA extracted from either of those sample types. TCRbeta CDR3 regions were amplified from genomic DNA using the immunoSEQ Assay, a bias-controlled multiplex PCR. On the authors' methods: Within the assay, amplification of reference gene primers was used to estimate how many nucleated cells each sample contained. To quantify the absolute abundance of each unique TCRbeta CDR3 rearrangement, sequence reads were collapsed and filtered. Productive Simpson clonality was computed per sample as the square root of Simpson's diversity index over productive rearrangements. Sourced from immuneACCESS, this table was stored by TCRdb with only in-frame sequences that have V and J called. A share of the clones is absent; for the studies checked, an unresolved V gene accounts for under half, and the remainder has no known explanation. V and J calls and clone size are as listed in that table; D and trimming were resolved from the DNA. For this sample the table gives a few hundred thousand clones, of which roughly 86% were detected only once. Together, the top ten hold less than 11% of the sample.

The junction shows trimming of 3 bases on V and 2 bases on J, plus 11 bases between the germline ends. Via the germline V gene, CDR1 is SGHTS and CDR2 YDEGEE. From cysteine to phenylalanine, the CDR3 is 14 amino acids long. Only CDR3 DNA is held: 42 bases, read in frame from base 1. The research as a whole found: The quantity of clinical and demographic metadata differed by source and by participant and was supplied without curation.

The chain joins TRBV5-8 to TRBJ1-2; the D segment cannot be called with confidence. Sample: peripheral blood. This clonotype was sampled from a woman aged 25-40 years with COVID-19, enrolled during active disease. DNA sequence: TGTGCCAGCAGCTCCAAGAGCCTCAACTATGGCTACACCTTC. This encodes CASSSKSLNYGYTF.